Reported below is one TCR beta chain. In the authors' workflow: Amplification with reference gene primers provided the estimates of nucleated cell counts. Clones were read by immunoSEQ multiplex PCR, and TCRdb kept only the in-frame ones, dropping some. V and J calls and clone size are copied from that table; D and trimming were computed from the DNA. The table records over 130,000 clones, approximately 86% of them present only once. This sample was included in a study of blood T cell repertoires in COVID-19. Turning to the study itself: Material from acute and convalescent COVID-19 was sourced from the United States, Italy and Spain. PBMCs, B-cell-depleted T cells, or T cells were the source of the cDNA or gDNA that made up the material.

The CDR3 consists of 17 residues. Per germline, CDR1 SQVTM and CDR2 ANQGSEA. V was trimmed by 0 bases and J by 0 bases, leaving 17 bases between them. The chain employs TRBV29-1 and TRBJ1-2; a weak D match, TRBD1 (6 bases). Sequencing was performed on peripheral blood. This sequence was found in a human donor in a cohort sampled during active COVID-19. The CDR3 is CSVEDRGRGNSNYGYTF. The CDR3, as DNA: TGCAGCGTTGAAGATAGAGGGAGGGGGAATTCTAACTATGGCTACACCTTC.